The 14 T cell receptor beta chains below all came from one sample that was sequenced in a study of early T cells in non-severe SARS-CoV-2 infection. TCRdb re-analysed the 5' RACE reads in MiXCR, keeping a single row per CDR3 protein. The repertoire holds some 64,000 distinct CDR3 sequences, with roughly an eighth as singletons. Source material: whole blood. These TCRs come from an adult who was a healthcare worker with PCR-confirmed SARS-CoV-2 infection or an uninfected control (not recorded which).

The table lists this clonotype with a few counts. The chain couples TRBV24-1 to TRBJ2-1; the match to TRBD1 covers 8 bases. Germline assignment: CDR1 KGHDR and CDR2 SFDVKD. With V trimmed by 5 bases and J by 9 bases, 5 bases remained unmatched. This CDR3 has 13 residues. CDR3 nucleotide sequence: TGTGCCACCAGTGTAACAGGGGGAACTGAGCAGTTCTTC. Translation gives CATSVTGGTEQFF.

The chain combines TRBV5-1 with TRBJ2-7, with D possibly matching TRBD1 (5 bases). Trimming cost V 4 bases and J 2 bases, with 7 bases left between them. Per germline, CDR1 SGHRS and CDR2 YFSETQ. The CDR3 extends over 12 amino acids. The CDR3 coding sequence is TGCGCCAGCAGCGTGGACACCTACGAGCAGTACTTC. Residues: CASSVDTYEQYF.

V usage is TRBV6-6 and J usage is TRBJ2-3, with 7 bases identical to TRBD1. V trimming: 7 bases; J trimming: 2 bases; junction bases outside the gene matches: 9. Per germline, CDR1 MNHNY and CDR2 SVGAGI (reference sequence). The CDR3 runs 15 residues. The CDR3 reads CASTQGGQTTDTQYF. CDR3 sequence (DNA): TGTGCCAGCACTCAAGGGGGACAGACCACAGATACGCAGTATTTT.

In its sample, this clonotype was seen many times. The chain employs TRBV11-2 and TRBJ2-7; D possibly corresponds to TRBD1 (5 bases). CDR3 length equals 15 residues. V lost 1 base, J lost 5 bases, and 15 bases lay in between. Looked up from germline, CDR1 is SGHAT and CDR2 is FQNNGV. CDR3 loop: CASSLGFVGHDEQYF. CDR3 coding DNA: TGTGCCAGCAGCTTAGGATTCGTGGGGCACGACGAGCAGTACTTC.

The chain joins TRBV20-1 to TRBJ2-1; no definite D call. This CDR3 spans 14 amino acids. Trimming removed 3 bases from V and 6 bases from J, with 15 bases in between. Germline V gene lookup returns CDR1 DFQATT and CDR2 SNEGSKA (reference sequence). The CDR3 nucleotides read TGCAGTGCTAGGGGCCAGACTTGGAGCAATGAGCAGTTCTTC. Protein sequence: CSARGQTWSNEQFF.

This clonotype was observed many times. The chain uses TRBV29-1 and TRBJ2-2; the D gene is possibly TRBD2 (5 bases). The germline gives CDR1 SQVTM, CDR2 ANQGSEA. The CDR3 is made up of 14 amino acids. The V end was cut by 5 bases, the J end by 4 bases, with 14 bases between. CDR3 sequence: CSVSQVASTGELFF. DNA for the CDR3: TGCAGCGTTAGCCAGGTAGCGTCCACCGGGGAGCTGTTTTTT.

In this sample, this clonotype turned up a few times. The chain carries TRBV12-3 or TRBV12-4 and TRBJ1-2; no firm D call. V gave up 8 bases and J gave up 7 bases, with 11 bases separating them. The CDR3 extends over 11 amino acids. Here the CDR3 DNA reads TGTGCCAGCCAGAGCGTGGGTGGCTACACCTTC. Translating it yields CASQSVGGYTF.

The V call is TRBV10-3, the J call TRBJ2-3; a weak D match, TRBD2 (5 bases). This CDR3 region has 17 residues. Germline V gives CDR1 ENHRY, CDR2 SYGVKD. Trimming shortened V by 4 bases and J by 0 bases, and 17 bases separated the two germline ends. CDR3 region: CAISVGLRGESTDTQYF. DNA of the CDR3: TGTGCCATCAGTGTCGGCTTACGGGGAGAGAGCACAGATACGCAGTATTTT.

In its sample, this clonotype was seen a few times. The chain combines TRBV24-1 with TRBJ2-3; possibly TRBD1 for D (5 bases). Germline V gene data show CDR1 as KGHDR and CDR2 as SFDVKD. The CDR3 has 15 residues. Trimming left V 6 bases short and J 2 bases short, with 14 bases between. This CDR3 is CATSRTGLFTDTQYF. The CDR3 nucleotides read TGTGCCACCAGTCGAACAGGATTATTCACAGATACGCAGTATTTT.

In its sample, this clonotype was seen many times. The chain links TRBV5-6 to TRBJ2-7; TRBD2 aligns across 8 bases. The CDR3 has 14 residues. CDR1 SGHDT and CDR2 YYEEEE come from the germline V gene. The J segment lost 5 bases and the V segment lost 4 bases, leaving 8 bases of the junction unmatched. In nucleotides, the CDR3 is TGTGCCAGCAGCCTAGGACTAGCTAATGACGAGCAGTACTTC. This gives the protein CASSLGLANDEQYF.

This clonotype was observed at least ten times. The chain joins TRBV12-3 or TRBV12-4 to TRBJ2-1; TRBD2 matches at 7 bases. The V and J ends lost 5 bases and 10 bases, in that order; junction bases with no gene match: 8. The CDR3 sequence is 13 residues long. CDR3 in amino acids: CASSLTSDSEQFF. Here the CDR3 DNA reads TGTGCCAGCAGTCTAACTAGCGACTCCGAGCAGTTCTTC.

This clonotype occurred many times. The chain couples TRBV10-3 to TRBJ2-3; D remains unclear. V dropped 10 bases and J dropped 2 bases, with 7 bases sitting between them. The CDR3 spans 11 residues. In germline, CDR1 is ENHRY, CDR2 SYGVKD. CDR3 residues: CATETTDTQYF. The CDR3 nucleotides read TGTGCCACCGAGACCACAGATACGCAGTATTTT.

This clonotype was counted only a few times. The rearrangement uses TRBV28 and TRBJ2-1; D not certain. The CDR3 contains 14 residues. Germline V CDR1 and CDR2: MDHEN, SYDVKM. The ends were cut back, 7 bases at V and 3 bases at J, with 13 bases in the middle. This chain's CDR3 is CASTPVTDYNEQFF. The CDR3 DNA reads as TGTGCCAGCACCCCCGTGACGGACTACAATGAGCAGTTCTTC.

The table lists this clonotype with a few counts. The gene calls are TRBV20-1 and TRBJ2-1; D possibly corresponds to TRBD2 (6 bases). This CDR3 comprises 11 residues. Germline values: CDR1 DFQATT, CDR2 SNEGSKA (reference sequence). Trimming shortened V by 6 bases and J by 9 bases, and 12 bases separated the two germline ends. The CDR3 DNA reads TGCAGTGCAAGATTAGCGGTTGAGCAGTTCTTC. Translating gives CSARLAVEQFF.